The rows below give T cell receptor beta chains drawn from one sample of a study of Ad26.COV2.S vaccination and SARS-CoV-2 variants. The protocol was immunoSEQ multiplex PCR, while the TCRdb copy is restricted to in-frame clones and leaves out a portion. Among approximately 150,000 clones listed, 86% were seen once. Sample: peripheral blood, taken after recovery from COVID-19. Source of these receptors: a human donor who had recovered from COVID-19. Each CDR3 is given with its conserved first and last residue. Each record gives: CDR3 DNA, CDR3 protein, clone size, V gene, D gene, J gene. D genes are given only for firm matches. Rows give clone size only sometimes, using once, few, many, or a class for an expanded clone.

cdr3_nt: TGTGCCAGCAAACCCGTCGGCAGCTATGGCTACACCTTC; cdr3_aa: CASKPVGSYGYTF; clone_size: few; v_call: TRBV9; d_call: -; j_call: TRBJ1-2
cdr3_nt: TGCAGCGTTGTAAACAGCCTCTCCTACGAGCAGTACTTC; cdr3_aa: CSVVNSLSYEQYF; clone_size: -; v_call: TRBV29-1; d_call: -; j_call: TRBJ2-7
cdr3_nt: TGTGCCAGCGGCTCGACAGGGTCCTACGAGCAGTACTTC; cdr3_aa: CASGSTGSYEQYF; clone_size: -; v_call: TRBV7-2; d_call: TRBD1; j_call: TRBJ2-7
cdr3_nt: TGTGCCAGCAGCCCCCCAGGGGGCGTGAATACGCAGTATTTT; cdr3_aa: CASSPPGGVNTQYF; clone_size: -; v_call: TRBV11-3; d_call: TRBD1; j_call: TRBJ2-3
cdr3_nt: TGTGCCAGCAACAAGCAGCTGGGGGAGACCCAGTACTTC; cdr3_aa: CASNKQLGETQYF; clone_size: -; v_call: TRBV12-3/TRBV12-4; d_call: -; j_call: TRBJ2-5
cdr3_nt: TGCGCCAGCAGCCAAAGAGCCGGGACTAGCGGGTTCGGCACAGATACGCAGTATTTT; cdr3_aa: CASSQRAGTSGFGTDTQYF; clone_size: once; v_call: TRBV4-3; d_call: TRBD2; j_call: TRBJ2-3
cdr3_nt: TGCGCCAGCAGCCAAGATCGGGGTTTTGGAAACACCATATATTTT; cdr3_aa: CASSQDRGFGNTIYF; clone_size: -; v_call: TRBV4-3; d_call: -; j_call: TRBJ1-3
cdr3_nt: TGTGCCACCAGTGATCCCGGGACTAGGACAGATACGCAGTATTTT; cdr3_aa: CATSDPGTRTDTQYF; clone_size: -; v_call: TRBV24-1; d_call: TRBD2; j_call: TRBJ2-3
cdr3_nt: TGTGCCAGCAGTCCTGAGGGACAGGGTACCAAAAACATTCAGTACTTC; cdr3_aa: CASSPEGQGTKNIQYF; clone_size: once; v_call: TRBV28; d_call: TRBD1; j_call: TRBJ2-4
cdr3_nt: TGTGCCAGCCGACAGGTCGGCTACAATGAGCAGTTCTTC; cdr3_aa: CASRQVGYNEQFF; clone_size: -; v_call: TRBV14; d_call: -; j_call: TRBJ2-1
cdr3_nt: TGTGCCAGCAGCCTCTACAGGGATACTAACTATGGCTACACCTTC; cdr3_aa: CASSLYRDTNYGYTF; clone_size: -; v_call: TRBV6-5; d_call: -; j_call: TRBJ1-2
cdr3_nt: TGCGCCAGCAGCCAAAGCCCACTCTCCCCAGATACGCAGTATTTT; cdr3_aa: CASSQSPLSPDTQYF; clone_size: -; v_call: TRBV4-3; d_call: -; j_call: TRBJ2-3
cdr3_nt: TGTGCCAGTATCGATGGGGGGTCCGGAAACACCATATATTTT; cdr3_aa: CASIDGGSGNTIYF; clone_size: -; v_call: TRBV19; d_call: -; j_call: TRBJ1-3
cdr3_nt: TGTGCCATCAGTACAGGGTTGACTGAAGCTTTCTTT; cdr3_aa: CAISTGLTEAFF; clone_size: few; v_call: TRBV10-3; d_call: -; j_call: TRBJ1-1
cdr3_nt: TGCAGCGTTGATGAGTACCAAGAGACCCAGTACTTC; cdr3_aa: CSVDEYQETQYF; clone_size: -; v_call: TRBV29-1; d_call: -; j_call: TRBJ2-5
cdr3_nt: TGTGCCAGCAGCTTAGAGGACACGTACTACAATGAGCAGTTCTTC; cdr3_aa: CASSLEDTYYNEQFF; clone_size: -; v_call: TRBV7-8; d_call: -; j_call: TRBJ2-1
cdr3_nt: TGTGCCAGTAACCCTGGGAGCTCTGGGGCCAACGTCCTGACTTTC; cdr3_aa: CASNPGSSGANVLTF; clone_size: -; v_call: TRBV19; d_call: -; j_call: TRBJ2-6
cdr3_nt: TGTGCCTGGAGTGTCCAGGGCAGTCAGCCCCAGCATTTT; cdr3_aa: CAWSVQGSQPQHF; clone_size: -; v_call: TRBV30; d_call: -; j_call: TRBJ1-5
cdr3_nt: TGCAGCGGTGGGGACGGAGGGAACTATGGCTACACCTTC; cdr3_aa: CSGGDGGNYGYTF; clone_size: -; v_call: TRBV29-1; d_call: -; j_call: TRBJ1-2
cdr3_nt: TGCGCCAGCAGCCAGGATGAAGCGGGGGGCACAGATACGCAGTATTTT; cdr3_aa: CASSQDEAGGTDTQYF; clone_size: -; v_call: TRBV4-3; d_call: TRBD2; j_call: TRBJ2-3
cdr3_nt: TGTGCCAGCAGTTTTGGTGCCCAAGAGACCCAGTACTTC; cdr3_aa: CASSFGAQETQYF; clone_size: -; v_call: TRBV28; d_call: -; j_call: TRBJ2-5
cdr3_nt: TGTGCCAGCAGTTTTGAAGGGCAAGAGACCCAGTACTTC; cdr3_aa: CASSFEGQETQYF; clone_size: -; v_call: TRBV28; d_call: -; j_call: TRBJ2-5
cdr3_nt: TGTGCCAGCAGCTTGGGGCGGACTAGCGGGGGGAATGAGCAGTTCTTC; cdr3_aa: CASSLGRTSGGNEQFF; clone_size: -; v_call: TRBV5-4; d_call: TRBD2; j_call: TRBJ2-1
cdr3_nt: TGTGCCAGCTCACCAGGGTCGGGGGTCGAGCAGTACTTC; cdr3_aa: CASSPGSGVEQYF; clone_size: once; v_call: TRBV18; d_call: -; j_call: TRBJ2-7
cdr3_nt: TGTGCCAGCAGCTTGGTGGGGGAGCAGTACTTC; cdr3_aa: CASSLVGEQYF; clone_size: -; v_call: TRBV5-6; d_call: -; j_call: TRBJ2-7
cdr3_nt: TGTGCCTGGAGCCGGGACAGCATCTACGAGCAGTACTTC; cdr3_aa: CAWSRDSIYEQYF; clone_size: -; v_call: TRBV30; d_call: TRBD1; j_call: TRBJ2-7
cdr3_nt: TGTGCCAGCAGCTACGGACAGGGGCTAGACAACGAGCAGTACTTC; cdr3_aa: CASSYGQGLDNEQYF; clone_size: few; v_call: TRBV11-2; d_call: TRBD1; j_call: TRBJ2-7
cdr3_nt: TGTGCCAGCAGTTCGGACAGCTATAATTCACCCCTCCACTTT; cdr3_aa: CASSSDSYNSPLHF; clone_size: -; v_call: TRBV28; d_call: -; j_call: TRBJ1-6
cdr3_nt: TGTGCCAGCAGTGATTTGGGCACAGATACGCAGTATTTT; cdr3_aa: CASSDLGTDTQYF; clone_size: -; v_call: TRBV6-1; d_call: -; j_call: TRBJ2-3
cdr3_nt: TGTGCCAGCAGCCACACAGGGGGCGCCCATGGCTACACCTTC; cdr3_aa: CASSHTGGAHGYTF; clone_size: -; v_call: TRBV14; d_call: TRBD1; j_call: TRBJ1-2
cdr3_nt: TGTGCCAGCAGCCCGAGGGGATCACTATCGGATACGCAGTATTTT; cdr3_aa: CASSPRGSLSDTQYF; clone_size: -; v_call: TRBV3-1/TRBV3-2; d_call: -; j_call: TRBJ2-3
cdr3_nt: TGTGCCAGCAGTATCCCGGGACGAGAGAATGGCTACACCTTC; cdr3_aa: CASSIPGRENGYTF; clone_size: -; v_call: TRBV6-6; d_call: -; j_call: TRBJ1-2